The 30 T cell receptor beta chains in this list originate from one sample, sequenced in a study of control samples from healthy donors and cancer patients. Assay used: immunoSEQ multiplex PCR; TCRdb lists only in-frame clones, some missing. The repertoire has about 140,000 clones, about 85% of them found once; the top ten carry around 8.2%. The sample comprised blood. The receptors stem from a woman aged 25-40 years in good health.

This clone was observed once. The chain joins TRBV30 to TRBJ2-1; the D gene is possibly TRBD1 (5 bases). The germline gives CDR1 GTSNPN, CDR2 SVGIG (reference sequence). Deletions cut 0 bases from V and 10 bases from J, with 13 bases between. This CDR3 is built from 13 residues. CDR3 protein: CAWSVGDSREQFF. CDR3 coding DNA: TGTGCCTGGAGTGTAGGAGACAGCCGGGAGCAGTTCTTC. The variable domain in full, completed from reference TRBV30 and TRBJ2-1, reads SQTIHQWPATLVQPVGSPLSLECTVEGTSNPNLYWYRQAAGRGLQLLFYSVGIGQISSEVPQNLSASRPQDRQFILSSKKLLLSDSGFYLCAWSVGDSREQFFGPGTRLTVL.

V and J are TRBV30 and TRBJ2-5; 12 positions agree with TRBD2. Germline assignment: CDR1 GTSNPN and CDR2 SVGIG (reference sequence). The V gene end was trimmed by 3 bases and the J gene end by 7 bases; junction bases not matched to a gene: 9. The CDR3 covers 15 residues. The CDR3 reads CAWRASGRAVGTQYF. The CDR3 nucleotides read TGTGCCTGGAGGGCTAGCGGGAGGGCCGTTGGGACCCAGTACTTC. The entire variable domain, with the rest obtained from reference TRBV30 and TRBJ2-5, is as follows: SQTIHQWPATLVQPVGSPLSLECTVEGTSNPNLYWYRQAAGRGLQLLFYSVGIGQISSEVPQNLSASRPQDRQFILSSKKLLLSDSGFYLCAWRASGRAVGTQYFGPGTRLLVL.

The chain joins TRBV2 to TRBJ2-1, with TRBD2 matching 12 bases. CDR1 is SNHLY, CDR2 FYNNEI, per germline. J was trimmed by 8 bases and V by 9 bases; bases with no gene match: 5. The CDR3 has 13 amino acids. The CDR3 nucleotides read TGTGCCAGGGGGACTAGCGGGCGGGATGAGCAGTTCTTC. This sequence encodes CARGTSGRDEQFF.

In nucleotides, the CDR3 is TGTGCCAGCTCACCGACAGGAAAAAACATTCAGTACTTC. Translating it yields CASSPTGKNIQYF. The chain links TRBV18 to TRBJ2-4; perhaps TRBD1 as D (6 bases). This CDR3 comprises 13 residues. Per germline, CDR1 KGHSH and CDR2 LQKENI. Trimming took off 3 bases at V and 4 bases at J, with 7 bases between the two ends.

The chain recombines TRBV20-1 with TRBJ1-6; tentative D call: TRBD1 (5 bases). Trimming stripped 3 bases from V and 6 bases from J, with 9 bases between. Germline CDR1 is DFQATT and CDR2 is SNEGSKA (reference sequence). The CDR3 runs to 13 residues. The CDR3, as DNA: TGCAGTGCTAGTGGGGGGGGTAATTCACCCCTCCACTTT. It translates to CSASGGGNSPLHF.

CDR3 in amino acids: CASSPLAGGPFEQFF. The CDR3 DNA reads TGTGCCAGCTCACCCCTAGCGGGAGGGCCTTTTGAGCAGTTCTTC. The gene calls are TRBV18 and TRBJ2-1; 12 nucleotides line up with TRBD2. The CDR3 has 15 amino acids. J was trimmed by 9 bases and V by 3 bases; bases with no gene match: 6. CDR1 is KGHSH, CDR2 LQKENI, per germline.

The chain uses TRBV7-6 and TRBJ2-7; unclear D gene. The CDR3 has 13 amino acids. V lost 8 bases and J lost 0, with 11 bases in between. Germline CDR1 reads SGHVS; CDR2 reads FNYEAQ. This chain's CDR3 is CASVGRNSYEQYF. The CDR3 bases are TGTGCCAGCGTCGGGCGGAACTCCTACGAGCAGTACTTC.

This clone was seen only once. The V call is TRBV6-1, the J call TRBJ2-1; a possible D gene is TRBD2 (6 bases). V was trimmed by 1 base and J by 3 bases, leaving 13 bases between them. The V gene's germline CDR1 is MNHNS and CDR2 SASEGT. There are 16 residues in the CDR3. CDR3 nucleotide sequence: TGTGCCAGCAGTGAAGGGGGGAGGAAGGACTACAATGAGCAGTTCTTC. Residues: CASSEGGRKDYNEQFF.

This clone was counted once. This chain uses TRBV28 with TRBJ1-5; no firm D call. CDR3 length: 12 amino acids. Germline V CDR1 and CDR2: MDHEN, SYDVKM. Trimming stripped 0 bases from V and 11 bases from J, with 8 bases between. The CDR3 nucleotides are TGTGCCAGCAGTTTATGGCCGGAGGCCCAGCATTTT. Translation gives CASSLWPEAQHF. The whole variable domain, remainder taken from reference TRBV28 and TRBJ1-5, is DVKVTQSSRYLVKRTGEKVFLECVQDMDHENMFWYRQDPGLGLRLIYFSYDVKMKEKGDIPEGYSVSREKKERFSLILESASTNQTSMYLCASSLWPEAQHFGDGTRLSIL.

The chain couples TRBV18 to TRBJ1-4; TRBD1 might be the D (5 bases). Germline V gene data show CDR1 as KGHSH and CDR2 as LQKENI. The V end lost 1 base, the J end lost 8 bases, and 14 bases lay between the germline ends. The CDR3 is 15 amino acids. Here the CDR3 reads CASSPRSRVEEKLFF. CDR3 nucleotide sequence: TGTGCCAGCTCACCACGGTCCAGGGTAGAGGAAAAACTGTTTTTT.

This rearrangement joins TRBV14 to TRBJ2-3; D gene ambiguous. V dropped 2 bases and J dropped 5 bases, with 8 bases sitting between them. From germline, CDR1 is SGHDN and CDR2 FVKESK. CDR3 length: 13 amino acids. CDR3 bases: TGTGCCAGCAGCCAAAATCGAGGAGATACGCAGTATTTT. Its protein is CASSQNRGDTQYF.

The gene calls are TRBV6-5 and TRBJ2-4; 8 bases line up with TRBD1. The germline V gene encodes CDR1 MNHEY and CDR2 SVGAGI. There are 15 residues in the CDR3. V gave up 10 bases and J gave up 6 bases; unmatched junction bases: 14. CDR3 region: CAIHPYSGQGNIQYF. The CDR3 coding sequence is TGTGCCATCCACCCTTACTCCGGACAGGGAAACATTCAGTACTTC.

The rearrangement links TRBV2 to TRBJ1-4, with D possibly being TRBD1 (6 bases). This CDR3 has 12 amino acids. Trimming shortened V by 7 bases and J by 5 bases, and 8 bases separated the two germline ends. Germline V gives CDR1 SNHLY, CDR2 FYNNEI. CDR3 DNA sequence: TGTGCCAGCACAGGGGTAAATGAAAAACTGTTTTTT. Protein: CASTGVNEKLFF.

V and J are TRBV28 and TRBJ2-7; 9 bases are shared with TRBD2. CDR1 MDHEN and CDR2 SYDVKM come from the germline V gene. The CDR3 is 16 residues long. Trimming cost V 6 bases and J 1 base; bases outside gene matches: 10. CDR3 protein: CASRDISGRFSYEQYF. For the CDR3, the DNA is TGTGCCAGCAGGGATATTAGCGGGAGATTTTCCTACGAGCAGTACTTC.

This clone was seen only once. The rearrangement links TRBV7-2 to TRBJ1-4; 10 bases are shared with TRBD1. The CDR3 is 16 amino acids. The germline CDR1 and CDR2 sequences are SGHTA and FQGNSA. Trimming took 5 bases from V and 7 from J; bases not matched to a gene: 10. The CDR3 sequence: CASSVGTGEGSEKLFF. Written as DNA, the CDR3 is TGTGCCAGCAGCGTGGGGACAGGGGAAGGTAGTGAAAAACTGTTTTTT. The variable domain in full, with the rest retrieved from reference TRBV7-2 and TRBJ1-4, is GAGVSQSPSNKVTEKGKDVELRCDPISGHTALYWYRQSLGQGLEFLIYFQGNSAPDKSGLPSDRFSAERTGGSVSTLTIQRTQQEDSAVYLCASSVGTGEGSEKLFFGSGTQLSVL.

CDR3 loop: CASSETIAGAHEQYF. The CDR3, as DNA: TGTGCCAGCAGTGAAACCATAGCGGGAGCCCACGAGCAGTACTTC. V usage is TRBV28 and J usage is TRBJ2-7, with TRBD2 identical over 9 bases. V lost 5 bases to trimming and J lost 5 bases; unmatched junction nucleotides: 10. Germline CDR1 MDHEN, CDR2 SYDVKM. CDR3 length equals 15 residues.

The chain has TRBV4-2 and TRBJ1-1; no reliable D call. The V gene's germline CDR1 is LGHNA and CDR2 YNFKEQ. This CDR3 comprises 15 residues. V was shortened by 1 base and J by 11 bases, with 20 bases between the two germline ends. CDR3 amino acids: CASSQGTLDGFSAFF. The CDR3 DNA reads as TGTGCCAGCAGCCAAGGGACTCTTGATGGTTTTAGTGCTTTCTTT.

V and J are TRBV19 and TRBJ1-6; 7 nucleotides align to TRBD1. Germline CDR1 reads LNHDA; CDR2 reads SQIVND (reference sequence). The CDR3 has 14 amino acids. Trimming took 6 bases from V and 10 from J; bases not matched to a gene: 9. The CDR3 here is CASRPTGNGSPLHF. The CDR3, as DNA: TGTGCCAGTAGACCGACAGGGAACGGATCACCCCTCCACTTT.

This clone showed up just once. The CDR3 sequence is CASSLLGNSGANVLTF. CDR3 nucleotides: TGTGCCAGCAGTTTATTGGGCAACTCTGGGGCCAACGTCCTGACTTTC. The chain uses TRBV27 and TRBJ2-6; D is unclear. V lost 1 base, J lost 0 bases, and 7 bases lay in between. This CDR3 contains 16 residues. Germline-derived CDR1 and CDR2 are MNHEY and SMNVEV (reference sequence).

This sequence joins TRBV7-8 and TRBJ2-3; possibly TRBD2 for D (5 bases). The V end was cut by 1 base, the J end by 0 bases, with 20 bases between. Germline-derived CDR1 and CDR2 are SGHVS and FQNEAQ. This CDR3 region has 19 residues. This CDR3 reads CASSLDLGSGPYSTDTQYF. The CDR3, as DNA: TGTGCCAGCAGCTTAGATCTAGGGAGCGGCCCTTATAGCACAGATACGCAGTATTTT. The full variable domain, completed using reference TRBV7-8 and TRBJ2-3, is GAGVSQSPRYKVAKRGQDVALRCDPISGHVSLFWYQQALGQGPEFLTYFQNEAQLDKSGLPSDRFFAERPEGSVSTLKIQRTQQEDSAVYLCASSLDLGSGPYSTDTQYFGPGTRLTVL.

The V call is TRBV11-2, the J call TRBJ2-1; D not resolved. CDR1 SGHAT and CDR2 FQNNGV come from the germline V gene. V lost 0 bases and J 6 bases, leaving 6 bases between the germline ends. The CDR3 length is 13 residues. CDR3 sequence: CASSLDWLNEQFF. CDR3 DNA: TGTGCCAGCAGCTTAGACTGGCTCAATGAGCAGTTCTTC.

This clone was recorded at least ten times. The chain links TRBV12-3 or TRBV12-4 to TRBJ2-7, with D uncertain. The CDR3 runs to 13 residues. Trimming took off 5 bases at V and 2 bases at J, with 10 bases between the two ends. The CDR3 DNA follows: TGTGCCAGCAGTGCCGGGTCTCCCTACGAGCAGTACTTC. The encoded protein is CASSAGSPYEQYF.

The chain employs TRBV7-2 and TRBJ2-5; possibly TRBD2 for D (5 bases). Trimming left V 2 bases short and J 4 bases short, with 8 bases between. The V gene's germline CDR1 is SGHTA and CDR2 FQGNSA. This CDR3 has 13 residues. CDR3 loop: CASSLIGRETQYF. The CDR3 DNA reads as TGTGCCAGCAGCTTAATTGGGAGAGAGACCCAGTACTTC.

In its sample, this clone was seen once. This sequence joins TRBV18 and TRBJ2-1; D gene unclear. V lost 8 bases and J lost 0, with 11 bases in between. Germline CDR1 reads KGHSH; CDR2 reads LQKENI. The CDR3 sequence is 14 residues long. In DNA, the CDR3 is TGTGCCAGCCGCAGTGATAGCTCCTACAATGAGCAGTTCTTC. Amino acids: CASRSDSSYNEQFF. The entire variable domain, with the rest obtained from reference TRBV18 and TRBJ2-1, is as follows: NAGVMQNPRHLVRRRGQEARLRCSPMKGHSHVYWYRQLPEEGLKFMVYLQKENIIDESGMPKERFSAEFPKEGPSILRIQQVVRGDSAAYFCASRSDSSYNEQFFGPGTRLTVL.

This clone has only a few counts. The V and J genes are TRBV2 and TRBJ1-1, with D maybe TRBD1 (6 bases). This CDR3 spans 15 amino acids. Between the trimmed V and J ends, which lost 4 bases and 0 bases, there was a span of 12 bases. Germline V lookup: CDR1 SNHLY, CDR2 FYNNEI. The CDR3 region is CASSATGLMNTEAFF. In nucleotides, the CDR3 is TGTGCCAGCAGTGCAACAGGGTTGATGAACACTGAAGCTTTCTTT.

This chain connects TRBV21-1 to TRBJ1-1; the D segment call TRBD1 is taken from the table without a DNA check. TRBV21-1 is a documented pseudogene. CDR3 length: 16 residues. The chain's CDR3 is CASSKEGRGPWTEAFF. The CDR3 region has the DNA TGTGCCAGCAGCAAAGAGGGCAGGGGGCCGTGGACTGAAGCTTTCTTT.

This sequence joins TRBV28 and TRBJ2-7; 7 bases map to TRBD1. The germline gives CDR1 MDHEN, CDR2 SYDVKM. After removal of 3 bases from V and 3 bases from J, the junction contained 11 bases not matched to a gene. There are 16 residues in the CDR3. The CDR3: CASSFRRRGTNYEQYF. Here the CDR3 DNA reads TGTGCCAGCAGTTTCCGACGCAGGGGGACGAACTACGAGCAGTACTTC.

The chain employs TRBV27 and TRBJ2-2, with D perhaps matching TRBD1 (5 bases). Trimming removed 3 bases from V and 3 bases from J, with 11 bases in between. The CDR3 is 15 residues long. Germline V gene data show CDR1 as MNHEY and CDR2 as SMNVEV (reference sequence). CDR3 in DNA: TGTGCCAGCAGTTTTTGGGGCAGGGACACCGGGGAGCTGTTTTTT. Translating it yields CASSFWGRDTGELFF.

This chain joins TRBV5-6 and TRBJ2-1, with D perhaps assigned TRBD1 or TRBD2 (6 bases each). The germline gives CDR1 SGHDT, CDR2 YYEEEE. Trimming cost V 4 bases and J 10 bases, with 12 bases left between them. The CDR3 extends over 12 amino acids. CDR3 region: CASSPQGGEQFF. The CDR3 region has the DNA TGTGCCAGCAGCCCACAGGGAGGCGAGCAGTTCTTC.

CDR3: CASRAGGPRLHEQFF. The CDR3 DNA sequence: TGTGCCAGCAGAGCGGGAGGGCCCCGTCTACATGAGCAGTTCTTC. This chain uses TRBV25-1 with TRBJ2-1, with 10 bases that match TRBD2. With 6 bases clipped from V and 8 bases from J, the junction kept 10 bases outside the gene matches. Germline lookup yields CDR1 MGHDK and CDR2 SYGVNS. CDR3 length: 15 amino acids.